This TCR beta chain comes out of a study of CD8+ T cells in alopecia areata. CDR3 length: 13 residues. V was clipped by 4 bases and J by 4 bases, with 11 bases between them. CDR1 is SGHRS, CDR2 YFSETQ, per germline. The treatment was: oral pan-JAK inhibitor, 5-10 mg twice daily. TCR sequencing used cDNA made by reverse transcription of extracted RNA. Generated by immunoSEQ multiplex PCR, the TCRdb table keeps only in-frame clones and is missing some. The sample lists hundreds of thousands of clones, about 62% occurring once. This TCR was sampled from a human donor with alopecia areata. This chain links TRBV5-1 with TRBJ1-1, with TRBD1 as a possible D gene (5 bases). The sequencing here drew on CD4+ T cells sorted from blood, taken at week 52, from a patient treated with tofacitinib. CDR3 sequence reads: CASSPHGGTEAFF. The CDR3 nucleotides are TGCGCCAGCAGCCCCCACGGGGGCACTGAAGCTTTCTTT.